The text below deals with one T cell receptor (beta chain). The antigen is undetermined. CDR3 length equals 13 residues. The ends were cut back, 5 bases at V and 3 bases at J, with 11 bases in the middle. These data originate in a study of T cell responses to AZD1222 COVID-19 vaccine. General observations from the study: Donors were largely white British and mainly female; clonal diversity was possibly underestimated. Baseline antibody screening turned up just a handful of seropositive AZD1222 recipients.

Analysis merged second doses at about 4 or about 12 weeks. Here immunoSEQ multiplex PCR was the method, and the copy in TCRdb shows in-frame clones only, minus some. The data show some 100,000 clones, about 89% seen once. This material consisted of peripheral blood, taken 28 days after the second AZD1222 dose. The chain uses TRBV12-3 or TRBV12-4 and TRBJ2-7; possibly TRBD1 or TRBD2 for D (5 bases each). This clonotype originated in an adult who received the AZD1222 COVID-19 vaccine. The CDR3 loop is CASSVREYYEQYF. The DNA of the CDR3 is TGTGCCAGCAGTGTCAGGGAGTACTACGAGCAGTACTTC.